These T cell receptor beta chains were read from a single sample in a study of T cells after yellow fever vaccination. TCRdb passed the 5' RACE reads through MiXCR, listing each CDR3 protein once. The sample includes roughly 340,000 distinct CDR3 sequences, about 8.7% of them seen just once. The starting material was PBMCs, obtained on the day of the first yellow fever vaccination. Receptor source: a man between 18 and 35 years old who received the YFV17D yellow fever vaccine. The CDR3 runs from the conserved cysteine through the conserved F or W. The D gene is left open where the match is weak. Where a row states a size, it is once, few, many or the class of an expanded clone; other rows omit it.

J | size | V | D | DNA | CDR3
TRBJ2-7 | few | TRBV11-2 | TRBD1 | TGTGCCAGCAGCTTAACGGGCGGGACAGGGGGCTACGAGCAGTACTTC | CASSLTGGTGGYEQYF
TRBJ2-5 | few | TRBV6-1 | TRBD1 | TGTGCCAGCAGGAAGGGACAGGGGGCCGTGATAACCCAGTACTTC | CASRKGQGAVITQYF
TRBJ1-1 | NA | TRBV5-1 | NA | TGCGCCAGCAGCGCCCGAGGAAGGAACACTGAAGCTTTCTTT | CASSARGRNTEAFF
TRBJ2-1 | NA | TRBV9 | TRBD2 | TGTGCCAGCAGCGTAGGCGGGGGGGTTTACAATGAGCAGTTCTTC | CASSVGGGVYNEQFF
TRBJ1-2 | once | TRBV3-1 | NA | TGTACCAGCAGCCAAGATGTCCGGGGCGGCTACACCTTC | CTSSQDVRGGYTF
TRBJ2-3 | NA | TRBV6-2/TRBV6-3 | NA | TGTGCCAGCAGTTACGGAGACCCCCCAGATACGCAGTATTTT | CASSYGDPPDTQYF
TRBJ2-1 | few | TRBV24-1 | TRBD1 | TGTGCCACCAGTGATGTGCCGGGACAGGGTGACAATGAGCAGTTCTTC | CATSDVPGQGDNEQFF
TRBJ2-3 | NA | TRBV12-3/TRBV12-4 | TRBD2 | TGTGCCAGCAGCTGGGGCGGGGGGACCACAGATACGCAGTATTTT | CASSWGGGTTDTQYF
TRBJ2-3 | NA | TRBV7-2 | TRBD2 | TGTGCCAGCAGCCCTAGCGGGGGACTCACAGATACGCAGTATTTT | CASSPSGGLTDTQYF
TRBJ1-1 | many | TRBV6-1 | TRBD1 | TGTGCCAGCAGCCTGGACAGGCGGAACACTGAAGCTTTCTTT | CASSLDRRNTEAFF
TRBJ2-5 | NA | TRBV7-2 | TRBD2 | TGTGCCAGCAGCTACCAGCGGGGGGGCGGGGAGACCCAGTACTTC | CASSYQRGGGETQYF
TRBJ2-7 | many | TRBV10-3 | TRBD1 | TGTGCCATCAAAGGACAGGGGGCAGGCGAGCAGTACTTC | CAIKGQGAGEQYF
TRBJ2-5 | few | TRBV5-1 | TRBD2 | TGCGCCAGCAGCCCCGGGGGGAGAGGTCAAGAGACCCAGTACTTC | CASSPGGRGQETQYF
TRBJ2-7 | many | TRBV12-3/TRBV12-4 | TRBD1 | TGTGCCAGCAGCCAGCTACGATCCCAGGGGGACGAGCAGTACTTC | CASSQLRSQGDEQYF
TRBJ2-1 | few | TRBV7-9 | NA | TGTGCCAGCGCCAAACTCCATGAGCAGTTCTTC | CASAKLHEQFF
TRBJ1-2 | few | TRBV7-2 | TRBD1 | TGTGCCAGCAGCTTAGGGACAGGGAGGAACTATGGCTACACCTTC | CASSLGTGRNYGYTF
TRBJ1-5 | NA | TRBV7-2 | NA | TGTGCCAGCAGCCAAACAGGGCGGAATCAGCCCCAGCATTTT | CASSQTGRNQPQHF
TRBJ1-6 | NA | TRBV5-1 | NA | TGCGCCAGCAGCCTCTCTTTTTTAGGTTCACCCCTCCACTTT | CASSLSFLGSPLHF
TRBJ1-4 | NA | TRBV4-1 | TRBD1 | TGCGCCAGCAGCCCGTTCGGGACAGGGGCCATTATTACGCGCTCGGAGGGTGAAAAACTGTTTTTT | CASSPFGTGAIITRSEGEKLFF
TRBJ1-2 | NA | TRBV28 | NA | TGTGCCCATGCCCATCCCGCAGGGCACTATGGCTACACCTTC | CAHAHPAGHYGYTF
TRBJ2-1 | NA | TRBV11-3 | NA | TGTGCCAGCAGCTTAGATCGGGTAGGACGTGAGCAGTTCTTC | CASSLDRVGREQFF